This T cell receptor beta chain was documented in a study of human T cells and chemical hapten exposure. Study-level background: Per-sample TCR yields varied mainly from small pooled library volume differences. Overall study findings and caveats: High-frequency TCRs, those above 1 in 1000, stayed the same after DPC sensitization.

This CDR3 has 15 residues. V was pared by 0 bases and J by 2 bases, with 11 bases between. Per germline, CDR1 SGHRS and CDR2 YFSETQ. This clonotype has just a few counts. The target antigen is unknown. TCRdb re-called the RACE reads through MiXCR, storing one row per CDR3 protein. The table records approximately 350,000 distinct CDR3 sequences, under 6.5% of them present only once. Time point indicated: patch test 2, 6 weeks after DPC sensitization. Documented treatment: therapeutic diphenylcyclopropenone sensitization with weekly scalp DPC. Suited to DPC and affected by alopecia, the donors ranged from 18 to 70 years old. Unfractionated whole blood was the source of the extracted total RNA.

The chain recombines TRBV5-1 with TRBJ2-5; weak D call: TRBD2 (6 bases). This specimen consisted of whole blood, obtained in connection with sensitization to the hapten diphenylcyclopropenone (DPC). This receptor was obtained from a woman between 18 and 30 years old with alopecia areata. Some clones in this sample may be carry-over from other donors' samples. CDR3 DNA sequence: TGCGCCAGCAGCTTGGAGGTTAGCGGACAAGAGACCCAGTACTTC. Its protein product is CASSLEVSGQETQYF.